One sample yielded the 18 T cell receptor beta chains listed below, sequenced in a study of CD8+CD57+ T cells in acquired aplastic anemia. The study profiled TCR beta VDJ and CDR3 using genomic DNA as template. One entry per CDR3 protein results from TCRdb running MiXCR on the reads. Of about 200,000 distinct CDR3 sequences in the sample, about half are singletons; the top ten hold 15% to 20%. Only patients with CD8+CD57+ cell expansion on flow cytometry were chosen for sequencing. Sample: sorted CD4+, CD8+, or CD8+CD57+ T cells (not recorded which) from PBMCs. The receptors originated from a human donor with aplastic anemia.

CDR3 in amino acids: CATSTQTGAGTEAFF. The CDR3 DNA reads TGTGCCACCAGCACACAGACGGGGGCGGGCACTGAAGCTTTCTTT. The chain carries TRBV15 and TRBJ1-1, with a possible D match to TRBD1 (6 bases). V dropped 4 bases and J dropped 4 bases, with 16 bases sitting between them. Looked up from germline, CDR1 is LNHNV and CDR2 is YYDKDF (reference sequence). There are 15 residues in the CDR3.

As to this clonotype: One end of the junction fails to match germline, which may point to a read error. The gene calls are TRBV7-7 and TRBJ2-7, with D perhaps TRBD2 (5 bases). Germline V CDR1 and CDR2: SSHAT, FNYEAQ (reference sequence). The CDR3 runs 15 residues. The CDR3 nucleotides read TGTGCTAGCAGCTACCGTCGGACTCTGACCTACGAGCAGTACTTC. It specifies CASSYRRTLTYEQYF.

This clonotype was seen repeatedly, ten times or more. The V gene is TRBV6-1, the J gene TRBJ1-1, with a possible D match to TRBD1 (6 bases). V lost 7 bases, J lost 3 bases, and 18 bases lay in between. The CDR3 is 15 residues long. Germline CDR1 MNHNS, CDR2 SASEGT. The CDR3 sequence: CASTGTSLGDTEAFF. Written as DNA, the CDR3 is TGTGCCAGCACTGGGACATCACTCGGGGACACTGAAGCTTTCTTT.

This rearrangement joins TRBV7-2 to TRBJ1-1, with 7 bases matching TRBD1. J gave up 4 bases and V 4 bases, and 15 bases lay outside the gene matches. CDR1 and CDR2 (germline): SGHTA, FQGNSA. The CDR3 is 17 amino acids. The CDR3 region is CASSWWQGGSGGTEAFF. The DNA of the CDR3 is TGTGCCAGCAGCTGGTGGCAGGGGGGATCGGGGGGCACTGAAGCTTTCTTT.

This clonotype was found many times. V gene TRBV20-1 combines with J gene TRBJ2-1, with 7 nucleotides matching TRBD1. This CDR3 spans 11 amino acids. From germline, CDR1 is DFQATT and CDR2 SNEGSKA (reference sequence). The V segment lost 6 bases and the J segment 12 bases; nucleotides outside the gene matches: 8. Here the CDR3 reads CSAQTGVGQFF. The DNA for the CDR3 is TGCAGTGCCCAAACAGGGGTCGGGCAGTTCTTC.

CDR3 loop: CASTRQGVDTQYF. CDR3 DNA: TGTGCCAGTACCCGACAGGGGGTAGATACGCAGTATTTT. This rearrangement joins TRBV19 to TRBJ2-3, with 9 bases identical to TRBD1. This CDR3 comprises 13 residues. CDR1 is LNHDA and CDR2 is SQIVND in the germline V gene (reference sequence). Trimming took 7 bases from V and 5 from J; bases not matched to a gene: 4.

This chain uses TRBV25-1 with TRBJ2-3; 8 bases fit TRBD1. V lost 1 base and J lost 5; bases outside the gene matches: 8. The CDR3 loop spans 16 amino acids. CDR1 MGHDK and CDR2 SYGVNS come from the germline V gene. DNA for the CDR3: TGTGCCAGCAGTGAATGGGGGACAGGACAAGGAGATACGCAGTATTTT. As protein: CASSEWGTGQGDTQYF.

To note about this clonotype: This may stem from a read error, because a much larger clone lies one nucleotide away. The V call is TRBV12-3 or TRBV12-4, the J call TRBJ2-1, with D tentatively TRBD2 (6 bases). The CDR3 covers 14 residues. In nucleotides, the CDR3 is TGTGCCAGCGGTTTTCGGGGGACCGCCGATGAGCAGTTCTTC. This sequence encodes CASGFRGTADEQFF.

This clonotype was counted at least ten times. The chain employs TRBV2 and TRBJ2-3; D is uncertain. V shed 4 bases and J shed 4 bases, with 6 bases lying between them. CDR1 and CDR2 (germline): SNHLY, FYNNEI. This CDR3 has 12 residues. The DNA for the CDR3 is TGTGCCAGCAGTGGGGTCTCAGATACGCAGTATTTT. Translating it yields CASSGVSDTQYF.

This clonotype has ten or more counts. V usage is TRBV19 and J usage is TRBJ2-7; TRBD1 aligns across 7 bases. CDR1 is LNHDA and CDR2 is SQIVND in the germline V gene (reference sequence). The ends lost 7 bases at V and 2 bases at J; junction bases unmatched: 11. The CDR3 has 15 residues. This CDR3 is CASITPRGGPYEQYF. CDR3 sequence (DNA): TGTGCCAGTATAACCCCCAGAGGGGGCCCCTACGAGCAGTACTTC.

This clonotype has ten or more counts. The CDR3 nucleotides read TGTGCCAGCAGCTTAACCAGGCGGGACTATGGCTACACCTTC. It is translated as CASSLTRRDYGYTF. The rearrangement joins TRBV7-3 to TRBJ1-2; D not resolved. V lost 0 bases and J 3 bases, leaving 8 bases between the germline ends. Germline V gene sequence: CDR1 SGHTA, CDR2 FQGTGA. This CDR3 comprises 14 residues. The whole variable domain, filled in from reference TRBV7-3 and TRBJ1-2, reads GAGVSQTPSNKVTEKGKYVELRCDPISGHTALYWYRQSLGQGPEFLIYFQGTGAADDSGLPNDRFFAVRPEGSVSTLKIQRTERGDSAVYLCASSLTRRDYGYTFGSGTRLTVV.

V usage is TRBV10-3 and J usage is TRBJ1-1, with TRBD1 identical over 7 bases. The CDR3 loop spans 13 amino acids. CDR1 and CDR2 (germline): ENHRY, SYGVKD. V lost 6 bases and J lost 7; bases outside the gene matches: 8. CDR3 nucleotides: TGTGCCATCAGGTCAACAGGGGAGGATGAAGCTTTCTTT. Translating gives CAIRSTGEDEAFF.

This chain joins TRBV10-3 and TRBJ1-3, with TRBD1 identical over 8 bases. Germline CDR1 is ENHRY and CDR2 is SYGVKD. The CDR3 extends over 14 amino acids. Trimming cost V 5 bases and J 4 bases; bases outside gene matches: 4. CDR3 loop: CAISPGQGGNTIYF. CDR3 DNA sequence: TGTGCCATCAGTCCAGGACAGGGCGGAAACACCATATATTTT.

This clonotype occurred many times. V is TRBV19 and J is TRBJ2-1, with TRBD2 as a possible D gene (7 bases). The V and J ends lost 1 base and 4 bases respectively, with 20 bases between them. This CDR3 spans 18 amino acids. Germline V gene data show CDR1 as LNHDA and CDR2 as SQIVND (reference sequence). The CDR3 DNA sequence: TGTGCCAGTAGTATAGTGGGAATGGGGGGGGCGGGATACAATGAGCAGTTCTTC. Its protein product is CASSIVGMGGAGYNEQFF.

The chain is built from TRBV7-2 and TRBJ1-6; D unclear. The CDR3 loop spans 14 amino acids. CDR1 is SGHTA and CDR2 is FQGNSA in the germline V gene. V lost 0 bases, J lost 10 bases, and 10 bases lay in between. CDR3 sequence reads: CASSLALRRSPLHF. CDR3 in DNA: TGTGCCAGCAGCTTAGCGTTGAGGCGCTCACCCCTCCACTTT.

A word on this clonotype: This may be a read error, as it is one base from a much larger clone. The chain links TRBV12-3 or TRBV12-4 to TRBJ2-7; D gene unclear. V gave up 0 bases and J gave up 3 bases, with 6 bases separating them. The CDR3 has 13 amino acids. CDR3 DNA sequence: TGTGCCAGCAGTTTAGCCGACCACTACGAGCAGTACTTC. Residues: CASSLADHYEQYF.

The sample holds a few counts of this clonotype. The rearrangement uses TRBV14 and TRBJ1-1, with D uncertain. V was clipped by 4 bases and J by 9 bases, with 15 bases between them. The CDR3 extends over 13 amino acids. The germline V gene encodes CDR1 SGHDN and CDR2 FVKESK. CDR3 loop: CASSPSAETKAFF. The CDR3 region has the DNA TGTGCCAGCAGCCCATCAGCGGAAACTAAAGCTTTCTTT.

This clonotype was seen only a few times. CDR3 bases: TGTGCCAGCAGCTTAGGGGGGGTTCGGGAGCTGTTTTTT. Protein sequence: CASSLGGVRELFF. V and J are TRBV27 and TRBJ2-2, with D possibly TRBD2 on 7 matching bases. Trimming removed 6 bases at V and 9 bases at J, with 14 bases between. The CDR3 extends over 13 amino acids. Per the germline V gene, CDR1 is MNHEY and CDR2 is SMNVEV (reference sequence).